The present TCR beta chain was sequenced within a study of T cell responses to AZD1222 COVID-19 vaccine. Profiling relied on immunoSEQ multiplex PCR, and the TCRdb table lists in-frame clones only, not all of them. This table has more than 90,000 clones, 65% to 85% appearing once. Per germline, CDR1 MNHEY and CDR2 SMNVEV (reference sequence). The CDR3 contains 15 residues. V was clipped by 7 bases and J by 8 bases; unmatched bases: 11. The rearrangement joins TRBV27 to TRBJ1-4; 9 positions agree with TRBD1. The clonotype originates from an adult who received the AZD1222 COVID-19 vaccine. The starting material was peripheral blood, obtained 28 days after the second AZD1222 dose. The CDR3 is CASKTTGGAGEKLFF. The DNA of the CDR3 is TGTGCCAGCAAAACCACAGGGGGCGCCGGGGAAAAACTGTTTTTT.